Described below is a single T cell receptor (beta chain) sequence and its context. The source of the sample is a study of blood T cell repertoires in COVID-19. Some clones are missing from TCRdb's copy, which holds only in-frame ones; the method was immunoSEQ multiplex PCR. Seen here are over 60,000 clones, 82% observed once, and the top ten hold 18%. Deletions cut 5 bases from V and 3 bases from J, with 10 bases between. CDR1 and CDR2 from the germline V gene are SEHNR and FQNEAQ (reference sequence). The CDR3 spans 13 residues. The TCR comes from a human donor in a cohort sampled during active COVID-19. The source material was peripheral blood. The chain couples TRBV7-9 to TRBJ2-5; D may be TRBD2 (6 bases). In DNA, the CDR3 is TGTGCCAGCAGCGCGACTAGAGAAGAGACCCAGTACTTC. Protein sequence: CASSATREETQYF.